The 15 T cell receptor beta chains presented below share a single source sample, sequenced in a study of cytomegalovirus exposure and HLA in healthy donors (dated by TCRdb to 2017 to 2019). Library preparation used the immunoSEQ multiplex PCR assay. A mixture of 60 forward primers for TCR Vbeta segments and 13 reverse primers for TCR Jbeta segments was used in the multiplex PCR. This immuneACCESS table, as held by TCRdb, lists in-frame sequences with V and J called but not all clones. Of the missing ones, under half trace to an unresolved V gene in checked studies; the others have no known cause. Here the sample has tens of thousands of clones; roughly 70% occur a single time. The ten largest account for about 23% of the sample. Sequencing input: PBMCs. All receptors come from a man aged 45-65 years in good health and CMV-seropositive.

The chain combines TRBV2 with TRBJ2-3; 13 bases agree with TRBD2. V lost 7 bases to trimming and J lost 2 bases; unmatched junction nucleotides: 12. Germline lookup yields CDR1 SNHLY and CDR2 FYNNEI. The CDR3 is 18 amino acids. The CDR3 DNA is TGTGCCAGCACCGGAAGCCCTGGGACTAGCGGGATCACAGATACGCAGTATTTT. This translates into CASTGSPGTSGITDTQYF. Full variable domain (rest looked up from reference TRBV2 and TRBJ2-3): EPEVTQTPSHQVTQMGQEVILRCVPISNHLYFYWYRQILGQKVEFLVSFYNNEISEKSEIFDDQFSVERPDGSNFTLKIRSTKLEDSAMYFCASTGSPGTSGITDTQYFGPGTRLTVL.

The chain couples TRBV7-7 to TRBJ2-3; 12 bases match TRBD1. Germline V gene data show CDR1 as SSHAT and CDR2 as FNYEAQ (reference sequence). Trimming at V came to 5 bases and at J to 4 bases, leaving 4 bases not matched to a gene. This CDR3 spans 15 amino acids. The CDR3 nucleotides read TGTGCCAGCAGCCTCGGGACAGGGGGCGCAGATACGCAGTATTTT. It translates to CASSLGTGGADTQYF.

The chain recombines TRBV18 with TRBJ2-2; the match to TRBD1 covers 8 bases. The CDR3 contains 13 residues. V was pared by 8 bases and J by 6 bases, with 5 bases of the junction left unmatched. Germline lookup yields CDR1 KGHSH and CDR2 LQKENI. CDR3 loop: CASVQGGAGELFF. The CDR3 DNA reads TGTGCCAGCGTACAGGGGGGAGCCGGGGAGCTGTTTTTT.

The chain couples TRBV7-2 to TRBJ2-1, with 14 nucleotides matching TRBD2. CDR3 length: 17 amino acids. The germline gives CDR1 SGHTA, CDR2 FQGNSA. V trimming: 3 bases; J trimming: 1 base; junction bases outside the gene matches: 2. The CDR3 here is CASSFGTSGSSYNEQFF. The CDR3 DNA sequence: TGTGCCAGCAGCTTTGGGACTAGCGGGAGTTCCTACAATGAGCAGTTCTTC.

The rearrangement links TRBV4-3 to TRBJ2-7, with 11 bases matching TRBD2. The CDR3 runs 17 residues. Trimming removed 1 base from V and 2 bases from J; junction bases left unmatched: 7. The germline V gene encodes CDR1 LGHNA and CDR2 YSLEER. The CDR3 sequence is CASSQGTLAGGAYEQYF. The DNA for the CDR3 is TGCGCCAGCAGCCAAGGGACCCTAGCGGGAGGCGCCTACGAGCAGTACTTC.

The count of this clone is one. The chain joins TRBV6-6 to TRBJ2-2, with 8 nucleotides matching TRBD2. Trimming removed 3 bases from V and 4 bases from J; junction bases left unmatched: 7. This CDR3 has 16 residues. Germline CDR1 reads MNHNY; CDR2 reads SVGAGI (reference sequence). The CDR3 sequence is CASSYPAGAGTGELFF. The CDR3 DNA reads as TGTGCCAGCAGTTATCCAGCGGGAGCGGGCACCGGGGAGCTGTTTTTT.

This chain links TRBV7-2 with TRBJ2-3, with D hard to call. V dropped 3 bases and J dropped 2 bases, with 9 bases sitting between them. In germline, CDR1 is SGHTA, CDR2 FQGNSA. This CDR3 is 14 amino acids long. This chain's CDR3 is CASSFGQNTDTQYF. DNA for the CDR3: TGTGCCAGCAGCTTTGGGCAGAACACAGATACGCAGTATTTT.

The V call is TRBV10-3, the J call TRBJ1-1; 8 nucleotides agree with TRBD1. The CDR3 covers 12 residues. V dropped 8 bases and J dropped 1; count of bases not matched to a gene: 0. The germline gives CDR1 ENHRY, CDR2 SYGVKD. CDR3 in DNA: TGTGCCATCGGGACAGGGAACACTGAAGCTTTCTTT. This codes for CAIGTGNTEAFF.

The chain is built from TRBV10-3 and TRBJ2-5; D is ambiguous. CDR3 length: 14 residues. Germline loops: CDR1 ENHRY, CDR2 SYGVKD. With 4 bases removed from V and 0 bases from J, the gap between germline ends came to 9 bases. The CDR3 spells CAISGTGYQETQYF. In nucleotides, the CDR3 is TGTGCCATCAGTGGCACCGGGTACCAAGAGACCCAGTACTTC.

This sequence joins TRBV30 and TRBJ2-7; possibly TRBD1 for D (5 bases). Germline loops: CDR1 GTSNPN, CDR2 SVGIG (reference sequence). Trimming pared 6 bases from V and 7 bases from J, leaving 13 bases between. The CDR3 extends over 11 amino acids. CDR3 amino acids: CACRQYREQYF. The DNA for the CDR3 is TGTGCCTGCCGACAGTATCGGGAGCAGTACTTC.

This chain connects TRBV19 to TRBJ1-2; the match to TRBD1 covers 9 bases. After removal of 7 bases from V and 8 bases from J, the junction contained 8 bases not matched to a gene. CDR3 length equals 13 residues. Germline CDR1 and CDR2: LNHDA and SQIVND (reference sequence). The CDR3 is CASKPQGARGYTF. CDR3 bases: TGTGCCAGTAAACCACAGGGGGCTCGGGGCTACACCTTC.

The chain recombines TRBV29-1 with TRBJ1-5; D gene ambiguous. CDR3 length equals 14 residues. CDR1 is SQVTM, CDR2 ANQGSEA, per germline. V was cut by 5 bases and J by 0 bases, with 11 bases left in between. The CDR3 sequence is CSVSGRDSNQPQHF. The CDR3 DNA is TGCAGCGTTTCAGGCCGGGATAGCAATCAGCCCCAGCATTTT.

This rearrangement joins TRBV11-2 to TRBJ2-5, with D perhaps matching TRBD1 (6 bases). V was trimmed by 5 bases and J by 7 bases, leaving 14 bases between them. This CDR3 region has 13 residues. Per germline, CDR1 SGHAT and CDR2 FQNNGV. Written as DNA, the CDR3 is TGTGCCAGCAGCACGCAGGGGTTGGGGACCCAGTACTTC. Protein sequence: CASSTQGLGTQYF.

The chain links TRBV30 to TRBJ1-4; 7 bases agree with TRBD1. J gave up 2 bases and V 8 bases, and 5 bases lay outside the gene matches. Germline assignment: CDR1 GTSNPN and CDR2 SVGIG (reference sequence). CDR3 length equals 13 residues. CDR3 protein: CALDRETNEKLFF. As DNA, the CDR3 is TGTGCCCTCGACAGGGAGACTAATGAAAAACTGTTTTTT.

J is TRBJ1-1 and V is TRBV2; 8 nucleotides line up with TRBD1. The length of the CDR3 is 16 residues. Germline values: CDR1 SNHLY, CDR2 FYNNEI. After removal of 2 bases from V and 5 bases from J, the junction contained 10 bases not matched to a gene. CDR3 sequence reads: CASSELGQGGETEAFF. Here the CDR3 DNA reads TGTGCCAGCAGTGAATTAGGACAGGGCGGAGAAACTGAAGCTTTCTTT.